The rows below give T cell receptor beta chains drawn from one sample of a study of identical twins. TCRdb processed the 5' RACE reads anew with MiXCR; each CDR3 protein has one entry. The table includes 690,000 or so distinct CDR3 sequences, more than 6.5% detected once. These sequences were also reported in another study, on yellow fever vaccine responses in identical twins.

Source material: PBMCs. The receptors derive from a woman aged 18-29 years in good health. Each CDR3 is given with its conserved first and last residue. A D gene is named only where the DNA matches it firmly. The size field is filled for only some rows; it gives once, few, many or a size class.

>TRBV19|TRBJ2-1|-|TRBD2
TGTGCCAGTAGTATAGTAAGCGGGAGTATCAGTGAGCAGTTCTTC
CASSIVSGSISEQFF
>TRBV7-2|TRBJ2-1|-|-
TGTGCCAGCAGCTGGTCGAATTACAATGAGCAGTTCTTC
CASSWSNYNEQFF
>TRBV7-2|TRBJ2-1|many|-
TGTGCCAGCAGCCCCTACAACTACAATGAGCAGTTCTTC
CASSPYNYNEQFF
>TRBV29-1|TRBJ2-7|-|-
TGCAGCGTGATCCTACAGAAGGGCTCTTCCTACGAGCAGTACTTC
CSVILQKGSSYEQYF
>TRBV28|TRBJ2-7|-|-
TGTGCCAGCAGTTTATTCAGAGTCTACGAGCAGTACTTC
CASSLFRVYEQYF
>TRBV20-1|TRBJ1-2|-|-
TGCAGTGCTAGACTGGGGACGGCCGCGGGCTACACCTTC
CSARLGTAAGYTF
>TRBV7-9|TRBJ1-1|few|-
TGTGCCAGCCGAGTGCAGGGTGGCATGAACACTGAAGCTTTCTTT
CASRVQGGMNTEAFF
>TRBV2|TRBJ2-1|-|-
TGTGCCAGCAGTATCGAGCCGGAGTATGAGCAGTTCTTC
CASSIEPEYEQFF
>TRBV9|TRBJ1-1|many|TRBD1
TGTGCCAGCAGCGCTGGGACAGGAGGGCTAACTGAAGCTTTCTTT
CASSAGTGGLTEAFF
>TRBV20-1|TRBJ1-4|many|-
TGCAGTGCTAGGAGGACCCCCGCGTTCAATGAAAAACTGTTTTTT
CSARRTPAFNEKLFF
>TRBV6-2/TRBV6-3|TRBJ2-7|few|-
TGTGCCAGCACCCAGGGTTTCCCCTACGAGCAGTACTTC
CASTQGFPYEQYF
>TRBV5-6|TRBJ2-2|-|TRBD2
TGTGCCAGCAGCGCAGGACTAGCGGGGAACACCGGGGAGCTGTTTTTT
CASSAGLAGNTGELFF
>TRBV6-1|TRBJ2-1|-|-
TGTGCCAGCAGAGGTGACACCTACAATGAGCAGTTCTTC
CASRGDTYNEQFF
>TRBV29-1|TRBJ2-1|-|TRBD2
TGCAGCGGCGGACTAGCGGGAGTGGGAAATGAGCAGTTCTTC
CSGGLAGVGNEQFF
>TRBV6-2/TRBV6-3|TRBJ2-1|-|TRBD2
TGTGCCAGCAGTTACCGACTAGCTGGGATTTCCAATGAGCAGTTCTTC
CASSYRLAGISNEQFF
>TRBV20-1|TRBJ2-5|few|-
TGCAGTGCCTTAGATGTGGGACATCGCGAAGAGACCCAGTACTTC
CSALDVGHREETQYF
>TRBV7-9|TRBJ1-2|-|TRBD1
TGTGCCAGCAGCTTAGGACTAAGGACAGGGGGCGAATATGGCTACACCTTC
CASSLGLRTGGEYGYTF
>TRBV2|TRBJ2-5|few|TRBD2
TGTGCCAGCCTTCATGGGGAGCGGGGGACGCTCCTTTCTGAGACCCAGTACTTC
CASLHGERGTLLSETQYF
>TRBV7-2|TRBJ2-3|few|TRBD2
TGTGCCAGCAGCGCACTAGCGGAACGAAGCACAGATACGCAGTATTTT
CASSALAERSTDTQYF
>TRBV6-4|TRBJ2-3|-|TRBD2
TGTGCCAGCAGTGACACTAGCGGGAGTATAGATACGCAGAATTTT
CASSDTSGSIDTQNF
>TRBV6-2/TRBV6-3|TRBJ2-2|few|TRBD1
TGTGCCAGCAGCCTCCGGGACAGGGTATCCGGGGAGCTGTTTTTT
CASSLRDRVSGELFF
>TRBV6-1|TRBJ2-7|few|-
TGTGCCAGCAGGATGACGGGACCCCCTGACTACGAGCAGTACTTC
CASRMTGPPDYEQYF
>TRBV29-1|TRBJ2-1|-|TRBD1
TGCAGCGTTTCAAACCTCCGGGACAGGGGGTTCCATGAGCAGTTCTTC
CSVSNLRDRGFHEQFF
>TRBV5-6|TRBJ2-7|few|-
TGTGCCAGCAGCCCCCGGACCAGACCGCTCTACGAGCAGTACTTC
CASSPRTRPLYEQYF
>TRBV7-8|TRBJ2-5|few|TRBD1
TGTGCCAGCAGCTTAGTTGGGACAGGGTACGAGACCCAGTACTTC
CASSLVGTGYETQYF
>TRBV7-9|TRBJ2-4|many|TRBD1
TGTGCCAGCAGCAAATACTTGACAGGGGGGGAAAACATTCAGTACTTC
CASSKYLTGGENIQYF
>TRBV4-2|TRBJ2-4|many|TRBD1
TGTGCCAGCAGCCAAGAAGCCAGGGGGATGGACATTCAGTACTTC
CASSQEARGMDIQYF
>TRBV7-3|TRBJ2-1|-|-
TGTGCCAGCAGCTTAAGCGATCTGAGGGGTGAGCAGTTCTTC
CASSLSDLRGEQFF